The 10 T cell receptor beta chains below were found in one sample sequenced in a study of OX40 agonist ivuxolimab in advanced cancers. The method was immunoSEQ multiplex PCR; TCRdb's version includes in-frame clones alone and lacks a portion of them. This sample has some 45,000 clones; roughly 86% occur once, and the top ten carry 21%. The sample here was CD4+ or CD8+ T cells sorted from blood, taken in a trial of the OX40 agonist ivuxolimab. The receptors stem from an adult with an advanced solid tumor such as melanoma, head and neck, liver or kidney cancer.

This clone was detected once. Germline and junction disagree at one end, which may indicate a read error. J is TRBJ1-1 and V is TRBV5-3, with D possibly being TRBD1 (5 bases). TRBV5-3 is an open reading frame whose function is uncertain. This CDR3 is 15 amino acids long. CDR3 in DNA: TGTGCCAGCAGCTTAAGGGCAGGGAGGAACACTGAAGCTTTCTTT. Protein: CASSLRAGRNTEAFF.

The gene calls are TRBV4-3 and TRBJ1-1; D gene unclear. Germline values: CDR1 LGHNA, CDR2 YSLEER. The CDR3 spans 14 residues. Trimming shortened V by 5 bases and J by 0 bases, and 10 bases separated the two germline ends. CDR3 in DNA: TGCGCCAGCAGCTTCACTATGATGAACACTGAAGCTTTCTTT. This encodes CASSFTMMNTEAFF.

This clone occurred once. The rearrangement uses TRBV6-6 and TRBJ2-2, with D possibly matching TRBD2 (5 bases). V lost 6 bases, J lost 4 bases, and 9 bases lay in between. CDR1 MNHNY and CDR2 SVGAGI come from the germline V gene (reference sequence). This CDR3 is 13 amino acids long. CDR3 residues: CASRPAGTGELFF. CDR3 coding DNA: TGTGCCAGCAGACCCGCGGGCACCGGGGAGCTGTTTTTT.

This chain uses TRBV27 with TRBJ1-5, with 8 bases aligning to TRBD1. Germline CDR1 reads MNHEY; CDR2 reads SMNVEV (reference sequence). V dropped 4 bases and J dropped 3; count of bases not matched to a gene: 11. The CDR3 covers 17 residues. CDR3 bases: TGTGCCAGCAGTTCCATCCGGACAGGGCTACTCAATCAGCCCCAGCATTTT. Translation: CASSSIRTGLLNQPQHF.

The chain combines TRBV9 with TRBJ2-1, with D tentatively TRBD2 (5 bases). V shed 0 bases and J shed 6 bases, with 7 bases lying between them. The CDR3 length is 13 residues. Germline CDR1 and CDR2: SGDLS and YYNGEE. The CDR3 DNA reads TGTGCCAGCAGCGTAGGAGGGTCCAATGAGCAGTTCTTC. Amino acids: CASSVGGSNEQFF.

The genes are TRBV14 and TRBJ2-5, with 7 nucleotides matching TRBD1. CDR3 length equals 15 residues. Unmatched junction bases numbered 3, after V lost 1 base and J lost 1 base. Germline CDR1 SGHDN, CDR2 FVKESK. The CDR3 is CASSQVTGVQETQYF. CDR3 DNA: TGTGCCAGCAGCCAAGTTACAGGGGTCCAAGAGACCCAGTACTTC.

Written as DNA, the CDR3 is TGTGCCAGCCAGGGGGTAGGCATCAATGAGCAGTTCTTC. Its protein product is CASQGVGINEQFF. This chain links TRBV28 with TRBJ2-1; 7 bases map to TRBD1. This CDR3 is 13 amino acids long. Germline CDR1 reads MDHEN; CDR2 reads SYDVKM. Trimming cost V 8 bases and J 6 bases; bases outside gene matches: 7.

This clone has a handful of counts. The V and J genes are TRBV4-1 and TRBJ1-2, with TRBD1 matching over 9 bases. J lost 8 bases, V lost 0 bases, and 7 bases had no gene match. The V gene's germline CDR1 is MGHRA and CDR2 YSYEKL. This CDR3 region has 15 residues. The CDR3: CASSQESGTGRGYTF. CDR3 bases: TGCGCCAGCAGCCAAGAAAGCGGGACAGGGAGGGGCTACACCTTC.

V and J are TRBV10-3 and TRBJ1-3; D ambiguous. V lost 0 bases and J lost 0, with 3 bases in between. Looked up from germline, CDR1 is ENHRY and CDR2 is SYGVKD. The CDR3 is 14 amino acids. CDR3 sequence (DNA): TGTGCCATCAGTGAGTCCGTCTCTGGAAACACCATATATTTT. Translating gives CAISESVSGNTIYF.

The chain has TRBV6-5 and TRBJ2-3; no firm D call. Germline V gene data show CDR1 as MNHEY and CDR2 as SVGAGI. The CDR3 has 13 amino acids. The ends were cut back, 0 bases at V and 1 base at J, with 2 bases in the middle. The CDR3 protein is CASSYSGTDTQYF. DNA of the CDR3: TGTGCCAGCAGTTACTCGGGCACAGATACGCAGTATTTT.